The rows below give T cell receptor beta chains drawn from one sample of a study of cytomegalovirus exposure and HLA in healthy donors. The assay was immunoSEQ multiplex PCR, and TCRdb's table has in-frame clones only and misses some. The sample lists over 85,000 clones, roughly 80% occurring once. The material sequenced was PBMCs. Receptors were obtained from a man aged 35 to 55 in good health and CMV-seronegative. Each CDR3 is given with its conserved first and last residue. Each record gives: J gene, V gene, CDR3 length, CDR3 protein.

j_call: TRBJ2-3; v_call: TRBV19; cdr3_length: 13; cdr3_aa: CASTNSGTDTQYF
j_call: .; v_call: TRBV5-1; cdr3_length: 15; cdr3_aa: CASSSTLGQRYEQYF
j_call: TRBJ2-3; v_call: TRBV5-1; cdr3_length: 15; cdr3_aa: CASSRTGTVGDTQYF
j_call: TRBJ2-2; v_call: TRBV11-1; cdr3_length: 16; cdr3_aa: CASSLATRRITGELFF
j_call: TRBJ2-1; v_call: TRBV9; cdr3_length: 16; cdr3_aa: CASSVVGGSSYNEQFF
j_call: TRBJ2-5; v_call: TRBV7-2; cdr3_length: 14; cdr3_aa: CASTPWGGQETQYF
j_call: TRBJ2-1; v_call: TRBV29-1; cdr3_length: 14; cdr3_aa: CSVEGLAGVSEQFF
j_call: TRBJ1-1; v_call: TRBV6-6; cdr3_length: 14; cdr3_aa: CASSYGKGYTEAFF
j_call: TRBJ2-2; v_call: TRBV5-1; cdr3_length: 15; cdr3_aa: CASSPDSGVAGELFF
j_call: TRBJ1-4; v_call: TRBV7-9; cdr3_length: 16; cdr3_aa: CASSFSGGTTNEKLFF
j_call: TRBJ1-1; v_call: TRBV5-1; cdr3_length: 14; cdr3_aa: CASSLDSSGSEAFF
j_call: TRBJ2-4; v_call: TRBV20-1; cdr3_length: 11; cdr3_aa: CSGFHRDIQYF
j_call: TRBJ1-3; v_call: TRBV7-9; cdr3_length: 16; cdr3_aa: CASGPSGSSSGNTIYF
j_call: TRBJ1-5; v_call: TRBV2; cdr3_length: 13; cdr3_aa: CASTGDRAQPQHF
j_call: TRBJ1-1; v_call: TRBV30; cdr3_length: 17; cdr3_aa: CAWSVRRQGYPDTEAFF
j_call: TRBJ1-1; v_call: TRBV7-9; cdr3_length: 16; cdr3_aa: CASSLAGFSQGTEAFF
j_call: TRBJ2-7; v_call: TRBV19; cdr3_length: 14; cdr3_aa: CASSNQAVRGEQYF
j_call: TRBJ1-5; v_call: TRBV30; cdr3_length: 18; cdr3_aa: CAWSVNRGNRWGNQPQHF
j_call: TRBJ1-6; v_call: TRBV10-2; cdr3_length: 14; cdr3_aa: CASRPGQNNSPLHF
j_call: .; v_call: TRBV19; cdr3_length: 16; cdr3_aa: CASSISSSRASYEQYF
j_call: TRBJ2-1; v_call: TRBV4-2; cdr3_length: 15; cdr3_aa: CASSQASGRGNEQFF
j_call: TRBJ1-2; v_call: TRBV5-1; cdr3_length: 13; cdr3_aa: CASSRDSFYGYTF
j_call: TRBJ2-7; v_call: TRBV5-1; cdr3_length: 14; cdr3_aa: CASSQRLGSYEQYF
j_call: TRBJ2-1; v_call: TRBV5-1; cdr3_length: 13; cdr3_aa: CASSLSLNNEQFF
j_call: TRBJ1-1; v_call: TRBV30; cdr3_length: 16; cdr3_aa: CAWSVRTGGFTTEAFF
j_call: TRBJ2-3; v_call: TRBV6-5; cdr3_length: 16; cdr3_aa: CASSLRSGGLTDTQYF
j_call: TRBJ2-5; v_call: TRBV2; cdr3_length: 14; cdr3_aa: CASSDGLSGETQYF
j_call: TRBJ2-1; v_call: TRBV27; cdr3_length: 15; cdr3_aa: CASSAVGAGYNGQFF
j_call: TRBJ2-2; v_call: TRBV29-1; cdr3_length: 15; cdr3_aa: CSGSLGQKHTGELFF
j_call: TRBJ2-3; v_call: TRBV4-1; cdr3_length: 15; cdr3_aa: CASSRTGGNTDTQYF
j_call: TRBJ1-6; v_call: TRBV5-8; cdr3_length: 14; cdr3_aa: CASRDRTGRTPLHF